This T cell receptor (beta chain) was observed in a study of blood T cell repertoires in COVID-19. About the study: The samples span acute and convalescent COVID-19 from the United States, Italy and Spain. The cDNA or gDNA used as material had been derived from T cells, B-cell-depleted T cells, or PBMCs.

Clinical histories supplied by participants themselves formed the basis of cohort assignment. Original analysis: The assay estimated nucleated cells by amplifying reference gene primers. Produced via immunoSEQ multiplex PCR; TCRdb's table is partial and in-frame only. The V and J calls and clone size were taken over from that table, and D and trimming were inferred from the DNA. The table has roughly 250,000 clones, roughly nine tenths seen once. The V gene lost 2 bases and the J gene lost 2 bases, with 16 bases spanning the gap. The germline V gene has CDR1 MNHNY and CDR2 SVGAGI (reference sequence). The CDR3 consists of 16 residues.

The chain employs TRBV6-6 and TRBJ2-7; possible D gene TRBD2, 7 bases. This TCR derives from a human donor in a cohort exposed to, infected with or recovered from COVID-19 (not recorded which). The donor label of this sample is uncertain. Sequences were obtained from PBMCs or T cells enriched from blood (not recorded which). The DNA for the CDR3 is TGTGCCAGCAGTTACCCGGTGGGGGGGCGTACCTACGAGCAGTACTTC. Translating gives CASSYPVGGRTYEQYF.